Below are 14 T cell receptor beta chains sequenced from a single sample in a study of T cells in narcolepsy. TCRdb's copy holds only in-frame clones and misses some; the assay was immunoSEQ multiplex PCR. The data show roughly 27,000 clones, about 89% seen once. Sequenced material: CD45RA- memory CD4+ T cells from PBMCs. The source of these receptors is a human donor with narcolepsy.

The chain links TRBV6-6 to TRBJ1-1, with 9 bases matching TRBD1. Germline CDR1 is MNHNY and CDR2 is SVGAGI (reference sequence). The CDR3 length is 16 residues. V shed 2 bases, J shed 4 bases, and the junction held 8 bases outside the gene matches. In nucleotides, the CDR3 is TGTGCCAGCAGTTACCCCACAGGGGGCGCCGTCACTGAAGCTTTCTTT. Encoded protein: CASSYPTGGAVTEAFF.

This chain links TRBV4-1 with TRBJ1-1; D is possibly TRBD1 (6 bases). This CDR3 region has 14 residues. Germline-derived CDR1 and CDR2 are MGHRA and YSYEKL. Trimming removed 4 bases from V and 11 bases from J, with 20 bases in between. CDR3 loop: CASSPDSNRDGAFF. The CDR3 bases are TGCGCCAGCAGCCCGGACAGTAATCGGGATGGGGCTTTCTTT.

The chain has TRBV4-1 and TRBJ2-1; D might be TRBD1 (5 bases). Trimming left V 0 bases short and J 7 bases short, with 13 bases between. The CDR3 is 15 residues long. In germline, CDR1 is MGHRA, CDR2 YSYEKL. CDR3 sequence reads: CASSQEVAKGNEQFF. The CDR3 DNA follows: TGCGCCAGCAGCCAAGAGGTAGCCAAGGGGAATGAGCAGTTCTTC.

The genes are TRBV28 and TRBJ2-2, with D possibly being TRBD1 (6 bases). The CDR3 spans 14 residues. The V gene lost 3 bases and the J gene lost 8 bases, with 13 bases spanning the gap. Germline CDR1 and CDR2: MDHEN and SYDVKM. The CDR3 DNA is TGTGCCAGCAGTTTGTCAGGGGCTCTGGGGGAGCTGTTTTTT. Encoded protein: CASSLSGALGELFF.

The V call is TRBV28, the J call TRBJ1-6, with D possibly matching TRBD1 (5 bases). V lost 7 bases, J lost 1 base, and 11 bases lay in between. The germline V gene encodes CDR1 MDHEN and CDR2 SYDVKM. The CDR3 is 15 residues long. The CDR3 spells CASKNGGSYNSPLHF. CDR3 sequence (DNA): TGTGCCAGCAAAAATGGGGGGTCCTATAATTCACCCCTCCACTTT.

V and J are TRBV5-6 and TRBJ2-7; D uncertain. The CDR3 loop spans 16 amino acids. Per the germline V gene, CDR1 is SGHDT and CDR2 is YYEEEE. V dropped 4 bases and J dropped 7 bases, with 24 bases sitting between them. This chain's CDR3 is CASSPLGSSNLVEQYF. The CDR3 coding sequence is TGTGCCAGCAGCCCCTTGGGGTCCTCTAACCTCGTTGAGCAGTACTTC.

The genes are TRBV2 and TRBJ2-7; D gene uncertain. Between the trimmed V and J ends, which lost 3 bases and 4 bases, there was a span of 7 bases. The CDR3 covers 12 residues. Germline CDR1 SNHLY, CDR2 FYNNEI. The CDR3 region is CASSERDYEQYF. The DNA of the CDR3 is TGTGCCAGCAGTGAGAGAGATTACGAGCAGTACTTC. Full variable domain (remainder filled in from reference TRBV2 and TRBJ2-7): EPEVTQTPSHQVTQMGQEVILRCVPISNHLYFYWYRQILGQKVEFLVSFYNNEISEKSEIFDDQFSVERPDGSNFTLKIRSTKLEDSAMYFCASSERDYEQYFGPGTRLTVT.

The CDR3 DNA is TGCGCCAGCACCCCGCGGGGGGGCACAGATACGCAGTATTTT. Translation: CASTPRGGTDTQYF. V is TRBV5-1 and J is TRBJ2-3, with 8 bases that match TRBD2. Germline CDR1 reads SGHRS; CDR2 reads YFSETQ. The CDR3 loop spans 14 amino acids. With V trimmed by 6 bases and J by 1 base, 4 bases remained unmatched. Filled out from reference TRBV5-1 and TRBJ2-3, the complete variable domain reads KAGVTQTPRYLIKTRGQQVTLSCSPISGHRSVSWYQQTPGQGLQFLFEYFSETQRNKGNFPGRFSGRQFSNSRSEMNVSTLELGDSALYLCASTPRGGTDTQYFGPGTRLTVL.

The chain is built from TRBV5-1 and TRBJ1-4; 9 positions agree with TRBD1. With 3 bases clipped from V and 2 bases from J, the junction kept 2 bases outside the gene matches. From germline, CDR1 is SGHRS and CDR2 YFSETQ. CDR3 length equals 15 residues. CDR3 in DNA: TGCGCCAGCAGCTCACAGGGGGCGACTAATGAAAAACTGTTTTTT. Translation gives CASSSQGATNEKLFF.

The chain has TRBV5-5 and TRBJ1-2, with D hard to call. In germline, CDR1 is SGHKS, CDR2 YYEKEE (reference sequence). The ends were cut back, 4 bases at V and 8 bases at J, with 12 bases in the middle. The CDR3 is 12 amino acids. CDR3 in DNA: TGTGCCAGCAGCCGTATTTCTGGGGGCTACACCTTC. Amino acid sequence: CASSRISGGYTF.

This chain connects TRBV10-3 to TRBJ2-5; D uncertain. Germline V gene lookup returns CDR1 ENHRY and CDR2 SYGVKD. The CDR3 has 13 amino acids. The V gene lost 0 bases and the J gene lost 5 bases, with 7 bases spanning the gap. The CDR3 nucleotides are TGTGCCATCAGTGAGTCGGAAGCTGAGACCCAGTACTTC. It yields the protein CAISESEAETQYF.

The CDR3 is CASSTGHESGNTIYF. The DNA of the CDR3 is TGTGCCAGCAGCACCGGACACGAATCTGGAAACACCATATATTTT. This chain uses TRBV7-6 with TRBJ1-3; perhaps TRBD1 as D (5 bases). Germline V gene lookup returns CDR1 SGHVS and CDR2 FNYEAQ. V was cut by 5 bases and J by 1 base, with 12 bases left in between. The CDR3 totals 15 residues.

The chain joins TRBV19 to TRBJ2-2, with TRBD1 matching over 8 bases. Germline loops: CDR1 LNHDA, CDR2 SQIVND (reference sequence). CDR3 length: 13 amino acids. V shed 9 bases, J shed 2 bases, and the junction held 2 bases outside the gene matches. CDR3 sequence: CASGQGNTGELFF. CDR3 bases: TGTGCCAGCGGACAGGGAAACACCGGGGAGCTGTTTTTT.

This clone appeared a single time. This chain uses TRBV5-5 with TRBJ2-1; 11 bases are a match to TRBD2. V dropped 4 bases and J dropped 4; count of bases not matched to a gene: 4. CDR3 length: 15 residues. Looked up from germline, CDR1 is SGHKS and CDR2 is YYEKEE (reference sequence). The CDR3 nucleotides are TGTGCCAGCAGCGCGGGACTAGCGGCTTACAATGAGCAGTTCTTC. It encodes CASSAGLAAYNEQFF.